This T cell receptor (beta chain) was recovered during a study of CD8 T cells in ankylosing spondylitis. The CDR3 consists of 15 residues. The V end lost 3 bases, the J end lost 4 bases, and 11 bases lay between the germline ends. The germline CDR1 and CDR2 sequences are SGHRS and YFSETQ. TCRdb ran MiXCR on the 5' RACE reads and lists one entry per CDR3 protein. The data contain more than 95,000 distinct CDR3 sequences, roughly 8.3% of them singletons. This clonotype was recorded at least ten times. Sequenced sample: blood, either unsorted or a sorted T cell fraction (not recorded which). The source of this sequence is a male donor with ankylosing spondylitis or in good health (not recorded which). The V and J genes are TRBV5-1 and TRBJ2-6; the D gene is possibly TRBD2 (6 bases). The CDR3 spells CASSWAGTGANVLTF. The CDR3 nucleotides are TGCGCCAGCAGCTGGGCGGGAACCGGGGCCAACGTCCTGACTTTC.